This T cell receptor beta chain was recorded in a study of T cell clonotyping in hematopoietic cell transplantation. Study findings and constraints: After transplant, recipient diversity fell while pathologically expanded clonotypes grew through day 180. At the given depth, recipient repertoires were over 97% de novo clonotypes.

With regard to this clone: The antigen remains undetermined.

Germline V CDR1 and CDR2: KGHSH, LQKENI. CDR3 length equals 13 residues. V was shortened by 3 bases and J by 1 base, with 7 bases between the two germline ends. Recipients were bled about 28 days pretransplant and at posttransplant days 30, 100, 180. Assay: immunoSEQ multiplex PCR; the TCRdb copy retains only in-frame clones and omits some. The repertoire holds roughly 29,000 clones, roughly 92% seen once, with approximately 11% in the top ten. The chain carries TRBV18 and TRBJ2-7, with a weak D call TRBD1 (6 bases). Sequenced material: PBMCs, taken 100 days after allogeneic stem cell transplant. This receptor was taken from a female patient aged 45 to 65 who had an allogeneic stem cell transplant from a related donor, so the T cells may come from the graft donor. Some clones in this sample may be carry-over from other donors' samples. CDR3 amino acids: CASSPDRSYEQYF. In nucleotides, the CDR3 is TGTGCCAGCTCACCGGACAGATCCTACGAGCAGTACTTC.